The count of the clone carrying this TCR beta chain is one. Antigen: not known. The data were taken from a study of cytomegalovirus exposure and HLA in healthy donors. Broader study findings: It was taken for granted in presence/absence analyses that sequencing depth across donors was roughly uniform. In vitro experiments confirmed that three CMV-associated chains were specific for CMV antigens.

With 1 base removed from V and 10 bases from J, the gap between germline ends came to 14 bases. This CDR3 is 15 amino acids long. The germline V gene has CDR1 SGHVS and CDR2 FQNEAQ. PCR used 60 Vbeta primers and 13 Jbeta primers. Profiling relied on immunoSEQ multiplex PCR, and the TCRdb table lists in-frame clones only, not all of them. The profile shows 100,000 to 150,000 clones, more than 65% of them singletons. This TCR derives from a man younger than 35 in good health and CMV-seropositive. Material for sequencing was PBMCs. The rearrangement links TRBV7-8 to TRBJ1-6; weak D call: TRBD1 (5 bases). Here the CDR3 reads CASSLVSQGSSPLHF. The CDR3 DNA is TGTGCCAGCAGCTTAGTTTCGCAGGGTAGCTCACCCCTCCACTTT. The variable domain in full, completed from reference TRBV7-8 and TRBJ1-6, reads GAGVSQSPRYKVAKRGQDVALRCDPISGHVSLFWYQQALGQGPEFLTYFQNEAQLDKSGLPSDRFFAERPEGSVSTLKIQRTQQEDSAVYLCASSLVSQGSSPLHFGNGTRLTVT.